This TCR beta chain was captured by sequencing in a study of blood T cell repertoires in COVID-19. In the study overall: T cells, B-cell-depleted T cells, or PBMCs provided the cDNA or gDNA that served as material.

The V end lost 3 bases, the J end lost 2 bases, and 11 bases lay between the germline ends. CDR1 is SGHRS, CDR2 YFSETQ, per germline. This CDR3 comprises 14 residues. Measured with immunoSEQ multiplex PCR; TCRdb has only the in-frame clones, and not every one. The table includes about 120,000 clones, about 85% detected once. Sequenced: peripheral blood. This sequence joins TRBV5-1 and TRBJ1-2, with D tentatively TRBD1 (6 bases). The receptor was isolated from a man aged 40-50 years with acute or convalescent COVID-19. The CDR3 nucleotides are TGCGCCAGCAGCTCCTTCGGACAGAACTATGGCTACACCTTC. This codes for CASSSFGQNYGYTF.